This T cell receptor (beta chain) stems from a study of blood T cell repertoires in COVID-19. Study-level information: PBMCs, B-cell-depleted T cells, or T cells provided the cDNA or gDNA that made up the material.

The CDR3 runs to 13 residues. Trimming at V came to 7 bases and at J to 8 bases, leaving 12 bases not matched to a gene. The germline CDR1 and CDR2 sequences are SQVTM and ANQGSEA. Per the original data handling: Amplification of reference gene primers was used by the study to estimate nucleated cell counts. Libraries were prepared by immunoSEQ multiplex PCR; TCRdb keeps only in-frame clonotypes and omits some of them. That table is the source of V, J and clone size, and D and trimming were worked out from the DNA. The sample records roughly 250,000 clones, approximately 91% being singletons. The sample consisted of peripheral blood. The chain is built from TRBV29-1 and TRBJ1-2; 8 nucleotides line up with TRBD1. The clonotype was recovered from a middle-aged woman who had recovered from COVID-19. CDR3 amino acids: CSATTGALIGYTF. The DNA for the CDR3 is TGCAGCGCCACGACAGGGGCCCTTATCGGCTACACCTTC.